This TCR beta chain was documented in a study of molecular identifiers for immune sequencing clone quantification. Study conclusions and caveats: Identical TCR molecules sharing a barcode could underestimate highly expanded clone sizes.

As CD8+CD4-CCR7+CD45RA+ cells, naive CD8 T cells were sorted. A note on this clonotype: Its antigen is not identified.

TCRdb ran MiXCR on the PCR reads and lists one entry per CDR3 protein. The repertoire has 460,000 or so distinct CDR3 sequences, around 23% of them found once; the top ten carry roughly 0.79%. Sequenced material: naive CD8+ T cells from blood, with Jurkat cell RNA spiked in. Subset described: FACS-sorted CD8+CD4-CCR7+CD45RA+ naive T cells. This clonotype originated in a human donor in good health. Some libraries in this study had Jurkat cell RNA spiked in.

The CDR3 DNA follows: TGTGCCACCAGTGAGACAGCTACACAAGCCAAAAACATTCAGTACTTC. It encodes CATSETATQAKNIQYF. The rearrangement uses TRBV24-1 and TRBJ2-4, with a tentative D call TRBD1 (5 bases). The CDR3 length is 16 residues. The ends were cut back, 4 bases at V and 0 bases at J, with 12 bases in the middle. Germline assignment: CDR1 KGHDR and CDR2 SFDVKD.